Listed below are T cell receptor beta chains from one sample, sequenced in a study of T-cell reconstitution after alpha-beta-depleted transplantation in children. TCRdb recomputed calls from the PCR reads with MiXCR, one row per CDR3 protein. The repertoire holds around 380,000 distinct CDR3 sequences, with roughly 10% as singletons. This specimen was PBMCs from the stem cell graft donor, taken from the stem cell graft. These receptors originate from a human donor who donated a stem cell graft to a child with acute myeloid leukemia. Each CDR3 is given with its conserved first and last residue. The D gene is left open where the match is weak. Size is stated for part of the rows, as once, few or many counts, or as a class when the clone is expanded.

v_gene: TRBV7-6; d_gene: NA; abundance: NA; j_gene: TRBJ2-1; CDR3aa: CASSLAPGASYNEQFF; CDR3nt: TGTGCCAGCAGCTTAGCGCCAGGGGCTAGTTACAATGAGCAGTTCTTC
v_gene: TRBV12-5; d_gene: NA; abundance: NA; j_gene: TRBJ1-2; CDR3aa: CASGLARTVNYGYTF; CDR3nt: TGTGCTAGTGGTTTGGCCCGGACCGTGAACTATGGCTACACCTTC
v_gene: TRBV7-9; d_gene: NA; abundance: few; j_gene: TRBJ1-6; CDR3aa: CASSLGASGRHALHF; CDR3nt: TGTGCCAGCAGCTTAGGCGCCTCGGGGCGGCACGCGCTCCACTTT
v_gene: TRBV7-2; d_gene: NA; abundance: NA; j_gene: TRBJ2-3; CDR3aa: CASSLRGATDTQYF; CDR3nt: TGTGCCAGCAGCCTCAGGGGGGCGACAGATACGCAGTATTTT
v_gene: TRBV12-3/TRBV12-4; d_gene: TRBD2; abundance: once; j_gene: TRBJ2-2; CDR3aa: CASSSILAGGSGELFF; CDR3nt: TGTGCCAGCAGTTCAATACTAGCGGGGGGGAGCGGGGAGCTGTTTTTT
v_gene: TRBV20-1; d_gene: NA; abundance: many; j_gene: TRBJ2-5; CDR3aa: CSTWAGLQETQYF; CDR3nt: TGCAGTACCTGGGCGGGCCTACAAGAGACCCAGTACTTC
v_gene: TRBV29-1; d_gene: NA; abundance: few; j_gene: TRBJ2-3; CDR3aa: CSVLWGTDTQYF; CDR3nt: TGCAGCGTCCTCTGGGGAACAGATACGCAGTATTTT
v_gene: TRBV11-2; d_gene: TRBD2; abundance: few; j_gene: TRBJ2-3; CDR3aa: CASSFASGGPDTQYF; CDR3nt: TGTGCCAGCAGCTTTGCTAGCGGGGGACCAGATACGCAGTATTTT
v_gene: TRBV11-1; d_gene: TRBD1; abundance: many; j_gene: TRBJ1-1; CDR3aa: CASSSLRGTEAFF; CDR3nt: TGTGCCAGCAGCTCCCTCAGGGGGACTGAAGCTTTCTTT
v_gene: TRBV5-1; d_gene: NA; abundance: many; j_gene: TRBJ2-1; CDR3aa: CASSLGSGGGPQDNEQFF; CDR3nt: TGCGCCAGCAGCCTTGGGTCCGGCGGGGGCCCCCAGGACAATGAGCAGTTCTTC
v_gene: TRBV7-2; d_gene: TRBD2; abundance: NA; j_gene: TRBJ2-3; CDR3aa: CASSLDGTSSDTQYF; CDR3nt: TGTGCCAGCAGCTTAGATGGGACTAGTTCGGATACGCAGTATTTT
v_gene: TRBV18; d_gene: NA; abundance: many; j_gene: TRBJ1-2; CDR3aa: CASSPPGRAGYGYTF; CDR3nt: TGTGCCAGCTCACCACCGGGCAGGGCCGGCTATGGCTACACCTTC
v_gene: TRBV15; d_gene: TRBD2; abundance: few; j_gene: TRBJ2-1; CDR3aa: CATSRTVGLAGFNEQFF; CDR3nt: TGTGCCACCAGCAGGACAGTGGGGTTAGCGGGATTCAATGAGCAGTTCTTC
v_gene: TRBV4-1; d_gene: NA; abundance: NA; j_gene: TRBJ1-4; CDR3aa: CASSLLHEEKLFF; CDR3nt: TGCGCCAGCAGCCTCTTACATGAGGAAAAACTGTTTTTT
v_gene: TRBV10-3; d_gene: NA; abundance: few; j_gene: TRBJ2-5; CDR3aa: CAIRGSHGETQYF; CDR3nt: TGTGCCATCAGAGGCTCCCACGGGGAGACCCAGTACTTC
v_gene: TRBV29-1; d_gene: TRBD1; abundance: few; j_gene: TRBJ1-1; CDR3aa: CSVTGTGGFNGEAFF; CDR3nt: TGCAGCGTCACCGGGACAGGGGGCTTTAATGGTGAAGCTTTCTTT
v_gene: TRBV18; d_gene: TRBD2; abundance: few; j_gene: TRBJ2-1; CDR3aa: CASSPGEGNVRFF; CDR3nt: TGTGCCAGCTCACCAGGGGAGGGGAACGTACGGTTCTTC
v_gene: TRBV29-1; d_gene: TRBD1; abundance: few; j_gene: TRBJ1-5; CDR3aa: CSAGQGAIGSNQPQHF; CDR3nt: TGCAGCGCCGGACAGGGGGCAATTGGCAGCAATCAGCCCCAGCATTTT
v_gene: TRBV20-1; d_gene: TRBD1; abundance: few; j_gene: TRBJ1-1; CDR3aa: CSAYTGTGGTEAFF; CDR3nt: TGCAGTGCCTATACCGGGACAGGGGGCACTGAAGCTTTCTTT
v_gene: TRBV20-1; d_gene: NA; abundance: few; j_gene: TRBJ1-2; CDR3aa: CSARDGDRGAGYGYTF; CDR3nt: TGCAGTGCTAGAGATGGGGATCGAGGGGCAGGCTATGGCTACACCTTC
v_gene: TRBV7-3; d_gene: NA; abundance: NA; j_gene: TRBJ2-3; CDR3aa: CASSFGSPMSTDTQYF; CDR3nt: TGTGCCAGCAGCTTCGGTAGCCCTATGAGCACAGATACGCAGTATTTT
v_gene: TRBV7-2; d_gene: TRBD1; abundance: few; j_gene: TRBJ2-1; CDR3aa: CASSSRTGNEQFF; CDR3nt: TGTGCCAGCAGCTCCCGGACAGGCAATGAGCAGTTCTTC
v_gene: TRBV29-1; d_gene: NA; abundance: few; j_gene: TRBJ2-7; CDR3aa: CSVFRTASLYEQYF; CDR3nt: TGCAGCGTTTTCAGGACAGCCTCTCTGTACGAGCAGTACTTC
v_gene: TRBV12-3/TRBV12-4; d_gene: NA; abundance: few; j_gene: TRBJ1-5; CDR3aa: CASSLSAGNQPQHF; CDR3nt: TGTGCCAGCAGTTTATCGGCGGGCAATCAGCCCCAGCATTTT
v_gene: TRBV5-1; d_gene: NA; abundance: NA; j_gene: TRBJ1-1; CDR3aa: CASSLATQNTEAFF; CDR3nt: TGCGCCAGCAGCTTGGCTACGCAGAACACTGAAGCTTTCTTT
v_gene: TRBV20-1; d_gene: NA; abundance: NA; j_gene: TRBJ1-4; CDR3aa: CCARDAFPAGFNEKLFF; CDR3nt: TGCTGTGCTAGAGACGCCTTCCCGGCGGGCTTTAATGAAAAACTGTTTTTT
v_gene: TRBV5-1; d_gene: NA; abundance: few; j_gene: TRBJ2-7; CDR3aa: CASSTDGAYEQYF; CDR3nt: TGCGCCAGCAGCACGGACGGAGCCTACGAGCAGTACTTC
v_gene: TRBV7-8; d_gene: NA; abundance: many; j_gene: TRBJ1-1; CDR3aa: CASSPNVWDGHMNTEAFF; CDR3nt: TGTGCCAGCAGCCCAAACGTATGGGACGGACATATGAACACTGAAGCTTTCTTT
v_gene: TRBV3-1; d_gene: NA; abundance: many; j_gene: TRBJ2-5; CDR3aa: CASSHAGKRETQYF; CDR3nt: TGTGCCAGCAGCCATGCAGGCAAGCGAGAGACCCAGTACTTC
v_gene: TRBV5-1; d_gene: NA; abundance: many; j_gene: TRBJ2-2; CDR3aa: CASSPTGSNTGELFF; CDR3nt: TGCGCCAGCAGCCCAACGGGCTCGAACACCGGGGAGCTGTTTTTT
v_gene: TRBV20-1; d_gene: NA; abundance: few; j_gene: TRBJ1-2; CDR3aa: CSAREPRGYTF; CDR3nt: TGCAGTGCTAGAGAACCGCGGGGCTACACCTTC
v_gene: TRBV20-1; d_gene: NA; abundance: NA; j_gene: TRBJ1-5; CDR3aa: CSARDQLRQPQHF; CDR3nt: TGCAGTGCTAGAGATCAGCTGAGGCAGCCCCAGCATTTT
v_gene: TRBV15; d_gene: TRBD1; abundance: few; j_gene: TRBJ2-7; CDR3aa: CATSRDGGDSEQYF; CDR3nt: TGTGCCACCAGCAGAGATGGTGGGGACAGCGAGCAGTACTTC
v_gene: TRBV25-1; d_gene: NA; abundance: NA; j_gene: TRBJ1-1; CDR3aa: CASRVRYGTEAFF; CDR3nt: TGTGCCAGCCGAGTCCGGTACGGCACTGAAGCTTTCTTT